This paragraph reports one T cell receptor (beta chain). As yet, its antigen is unknown. TCRdb reprocessed the 5' RACE reads, with one entry per CDR3 protein and no DNA. The sample is made up of about 350,000 distinct CDR3 sequences, and the top ten hold 2% to 2.5% of it. Germline CDR1 reads SGHNT; CDR2 reads YYREEE (reference sequence). The CDR3 extends over 15 amino acids. This record belongs to a study of monozygotic twins with inflammatory bowel disease. General study points: No separation of different T cell subtypes was possible. Sharing of clonotypes with others was lower in IBD patients than in healthy twins, and this was especially so with disease activity. Immunosuppressive treatment differences may have increased patient repertoire variability. No detectable difference in repertoire similarity separated concordant from discordant twins, possibly as a result of limited power.

Material: blood. The clonotype originates from a human donor with ulcerative colitis or Crohn's disease, or a healthy co-twin of an affected twin (not recorded which). V and J are TRBV5-4 and TRBJ2-7; TCRdb's D call of TRBD2 is untestable without DNA. CDR3 residues: CASSLSGSGFYEQYF.